This T cell receptor beta chain appears in the sequencing data of a study of shared T cell receptors in the human thymus. The CDR3 is 12 amino acids. The germline V gene has CDR1 MNHEY and CDR2 SVGAGI. Trimming at V came to 5 bases and at J to 11 bases, leaving 8 bases not matched to a gene. Produced via immunoSEQ multiplex PCR; TCRdb's table is partial and in-frame only. This sample has 700,000 to 750,000 clones; approximately 85% occur once, and the top ten carry roughly 0.01%. The same sample was also used in a study of human thymus T cells.

The receptor was isolated from a girl under three years old with a congenital heart defect. Material for sequencing was thymocytes. J is TRBJ1-1 and V is TRBV6-5; 7 bases map to TRBD1. This chain's CDR3 is CASSVEGGEAFF. In nucleotides, the CDR3 is TGTGCCAGCAGTGTGGAAGGGGGCGAGGCTTTCTTT.